The 30 T cell receptor beta chains below come from one sample, sequenced in a study of regulatory T cells in long-lasting Graves disease (dated by TCRdb to 2020 to 2023). Sample time point, as interpreted from the label and publication: newly diagnosed GD, antithyroid drugs for less than 3 months. For both TCR sequencing and RNA sequencing, RNA was extracted from PBMCs using TRIzol. Library construction relied on multiplex PCR. TCRdb records Illumina HiSeq 4000 as the sequencer. TCR beta libraries were built with iRepertoire HTBI primers and Arm-PCR amplification of CDR3 regions. TCRdb reprocessed the public reads (quality trimming at Q25 with fastp, clone calling with MiXCR) and kept in-frame beta chains. A single entry per CDR3 protein holds the most common genes and DNA from its merged rows. In this sample the table shows about 440,000 distinct CDR3 sequences, more than 12% of which occur a single time. Approximately 15% of the sample belongs to the ten largest clones.

The sample was also linked to a second study, of T cells in Graves' hyperthyroidism and ophthalmopathy.

Sequences were derived from peripheral blood mononuclear cells (PBMCs), sampled at new diagnosis, from a patient treated with antithyroid drugs. The receptor set was obtained from a woman in her thirties with Graves disease. Donor details come from another sample of the same person, matched by shared clones.

This clonotype occurred many times. The chain joins TRBV29-1 to TRBJ2-7; D not resolved. Trimming cost V 2 bases and J 1 base, with 12 bases left between them. Germline CDR1 is SQVTM and CDR2 is ANQGSEA. The CDR3 totals 14 residues. CDR3 loop: CSVESGDGSYEQYF. DNA of the CDR3: TGCAGCGTTGAATCTGGTGACGGATCCTACGAGCAGTACTTC.

V usage is TRBV9 and J usage is TRBJ2-7, with D possibly being TRBD1 (5 bases). CDR1 and CDR2 from the germline V gene are SGDLS and YYNGEE. V lost 2 bases, J lost 3 bases, and 21 bases lay in between. The CDR3 spans 17 residues. CDR3 protein: CASSVDPTGALVYEQYF. CDR3 DNA: TGTGCCAGCAGCGTTGACCCTACAGGCGCCTTGGTCTACGAGCAGTACTTC.

The V and J genes are TRBV7-6 and TRBJ2-7, with D tentatively TRBD1 (6 bases). CDR1 is SGHVS, CDR2 FNYEAQ, per germline. Trimming left V 6 bases short and J 2 bases short, with 11 bases between. This CDR3 region has 13 residues. This CDR3 reads CASSLWDTYEQYF. In DNA, the CDR3 is TGTGCCAGCAGTTTATGGGACACCTACGAGCAGTACTTC.

This clonotype was counted ten times or more. The V gene is TRBV30, the J gene TRBJ1-1, with a tentative D call TRBD1 (6 bases). CDR3 size: 14 residues. Per germline, CDR1 GTSNPN and CDR2 SVGIG (reference sequence). The V gene lost 3 bases and the J gene lost 1 base, with 12 bases spanning the gap. As DNA, the CDR3 is TGTGCCTGGAGCCCCGGACAGCCGAACACTGAAGCTTTCTTT. It codes for CAWSPGQPNTEAFF.

This clonotype was seen at least ten times. The chain joins TRBV20-1 to TRBJ2-5; D may be TRBD1 (5 bases). V lost 6 bases and J 4 bases, leaving 15 bases between the germline ends. Germline CDR1 reads DFQATT; CDR2 reads SNEGSKA (reference sequence). CDR3 length equals 13 residues. The CDR3 here is CSATTRAAETQYF. The CDR3 bases are TGCAGTGCGACGACCAGGGCCGCAGAGACCCAGTACTTC.

The chain is built from TRBV4-2 and TRBJ2-3, with D uncertain. Germline V gene sequence: CDR1 LGHNA, CDR2 YNFKEQ. The length of the CDR3 is 18 residues. V shed 0 bases and J shed 2 bases, with 18 bases lying between them. In DNA, the CDR3 is TGTGCCAGCAGCCAAGATGAGGCAATGGGGTGGCCCACAGATACGCAGTATTTT. It codes for CASSQDEAMGWPTDTQYF.

This clonotype was counted ten times or more. The chain is built from TRBV3-1 and TRBJ2-7; maybe TRBD2 (6 bases). This CDR3 is built from 16 residues. Trimming stripped 1 base from V and 2 bases from J, with 15 bases between. Germline CDR1 LGHDT, CDR2 YNNKEL (reference sequence). The CDR3 spells CASSQAPGLATYEQYF. CDR3 in DNA: TGTGCCAGCAGCCAAGCGCCGGGACTTGCCACCTACGAGCAGTACTTC.

This clonotype was seen more than once but under ten times. This chain links TRBV15 with TRBJ2-5; 9 nucleotides line up with TRBD2. V dropped 4 bases and J dropped 3; count of bases not matched to a gene: 9. From germline, CDR1 is LNHNV and CDR2 YYDKDF (reference sequence). The CDR3 sequence is 16 residues long. CDR3 sequence (DNA): TGTGCCACCAGCAAAGGGGTTGTAGCGGGAGAAGAGACCCAGTACTTC. Protein product: CATSKGVVAGEETQYF.

This clonotype was seen a handful of times. This CDR3 reads CASSYPPQGNNEQFF. The CDR3 DNA reads as TGTGCCAGCAGTTACCCTCCTCAGGGTAACAATGAGCAGTTCTTC. The chain links TRBV6-2 or TRBV6-3 to TRBJ2-1; the D gene is possibly TRBD1 (5 bases). Germline V lookup: CDR1 MNHEY, CDR2 SVGEGT. V shed 2 bases and J shed 5 bases, with 13 bases lying between them. The CDR3 has 15 amino acids.

This clonotype has ten or more counts. The V and J genes are TRBV5-1 and TRBJ2-7, with D possibly being TRBD1 (6 bases). Deletions cut 0 bases from V and 4 bases from J, with 17 bases between. Germline lookup yields CDR1 SGHRS and CDR2 YFSETQ. CDR3 size: 16 residues. Here the CDR3 DNA reads TGCGCCAGCAGCTTGGGCCCACAAACAGGGCGGTACGAGCAGTACTTC. It codes for CASSLGPQTGRYEQYF.

This clonotype was detected many times. The V and J genes are TRBV30 and TRBJ1-1, with no clear D. The CDR3 length is 13 residues. CDR1 and CDR2 from the germline V gene are GTSNPN and SVGIG (reference sequence). V lost 3 bases to trimming and J lost 4 bases, with 12 bases between them. CDR3 DNA: TGTGCCTGGAGCCCCAAAGGGAGCACTGAAGCTTTCTTT. Its protein product is CAWSPKGSTEAFF.

This chain joins TRBV12-3 or TRBV12-4 and TRBJ2-7; D perhaps matches TRBD2 (5 bases). Deletions cut 3 bases from V and 4 bases from J, with 13 bases between. This CDR3 is built from 14 residues. The CDR3 spells CASSLIGPGYEQYF. CDR3 nucleotide sequence: TGTGCCAGCAGTTTGATTGGGCCGGGGTACGAGCAGTACTTC.

The V call is TRBV7-8, the J call TRBJ2-7, with D hard to call. Trimming removed 3 bases from V and 2 bases from J, with 8 bases in between. CDR1 and CDR2 from the germline V gene are SGHVS and FQNEAQ. This CDR3 is built from 13 residues. CDR3 sequence reads: CASSFDLAYEQYF. The DNA for the CDR3 is TGTGCCAGCAGCTTCGACTTAGCCTACGAGCAGTACTTC.

This clonotype was seen many times. The chain couples TRBV7-2 to TRBJ2-5, with D possibly called TRBD1 or TRBD2 (5 bases each). Germline V gives CDR1 SGHTA, CDR2 FQGNSA. V was pared by 3 bases and J by 6 bases, with 11 bases between. The CDR3 consists of 13 residues. CDR3 sequence: CASSFGWGKTQYF. The DNA of the CDR3 is TGTGCCAGCAGCTTTGGTTGGGGGAAGACCCAGTACTTC.

In its sample, this clonotype was seen many times. This chain links TRBV7-3 with TRBJ2-1, with D maybe TRBD2 (6 bases). CDR1 and CDR2 (germline): SGHTA, FQGTGA. V was trimmed by 6 bases and J by 0 bases, leaving 12 bases between them. There are 15 residues in the CDR3. The CDR3 here is CASSSQGGSYNEQFF. As DNA, the CDR3 is TGTGCCAGCAGTTCCCAGGGAGGCTCCTACAATGAGCAGTTCTTC.

This clonotype was seen repeatedly, ten times or more. The chain uses TRBV9 and TRBJ2-3, with 12 bases that match TRBD2. The length of the CDR3 is 24 residues. After removal of 1 base from V and 1 base from J, the junction contained 25 bases not matched to a gene. The germline gives CDR1 SGDLS, CDR2 YYNGEE. The CDR3 sequence: CASSVRTIPRLAGGPDARTDTQYF. The CDR3, as DNA: TGTGCCAGCAGCGTACGTACGATCCCCCGGCTAGCGGGAGGGCCCGACGCCCGCACAGATACGCAGTATTTT.

J is TRBJ2-2 and V is TRBV4-2; TRBD1 matches 7 bases. This CDR3 comprises 15 residues. V dropped 1 base and J dropped 5; count of bases not matched to a gene: 4. CDR1 and CDR2 from the germline V gene are LGHNA and YNFKEQ. This CDR3 is CASSQVAGGTGELFF. CDR3 DNA: TGTGCCAGCAGCCAAGTGGCAGGGGGTACCGGGGAGCTGTTTTTT.

This clonotype was counted a few times. The chain carries TRBV19 and TRBJ2-2, with TRBD2 matching over 9 bases. The CDR3 sequence is 15 residues long. Per germline, CDR1 LNHDA and CDR2 SQIVND (reference sequence). V dropped 3 bases and J dropped 1; count of bases not matched to a gene: 0. The CDR3 DNA reads TGTGCCAGTAGTATTAGCGGGAGGAACACCGGGGAGCTGTTTTTT. This gives the protein CASSISGRNTGELFF. Full variable domain (rest looked up from reference TRBV19 and TRBJ2-2): DGGITQSPKYLFRKEGQNVTLSCEQNLNHDAMYWYRQDPGQGLRLIYYSQIVNDFQKGDIAEGYSVSREKKESFPLTVTSAQKNPTAFYLCASSISGRNTGELFFGEGSRLTVL.

In this sample, this clonotype turned up many times. The chain links TRBV5-4 to TRBJ2-7; 8 nucleotides agree with TRBD1. The CDR3 loop spans 14 amino acids. Germline V gene sequence: CDR1 SGHNT, CDR2 YYREEE (reference sequence). V was pared by 4 bases and J by 5 bases, with 8 bases of the junction left unmatched. CDR3 amino acids: CASSIRDRNHEQYF. For the CDR3, the DNA is TGTGCCAGCAGCATCCGGGACAGGAACCACGAGCAGTACTTC.

This clonotype turned up a few times. V and J are TRBV12-3 or TRBV12-4 and TRBJ1-5, with TRBD1 as a possible D gene (5 bases). The ends were cut back, 3 bases at V and 6 bases at J, with 24 bases in the middle. CDR3 length: 18 residues. Here the CDR3 reads CASSFALGGVGLGQPQHF. The CDR3 DNA reads as TGTGCCAGCAGTTTCGCCCTGGGGGGGGTTGGTCTCGGTCAGCCCCAGCATTTT.

This clonotype was counted ten times or more. This sequence joins TRBV15 and TRBJ2-1; D possibly corresponds to TRBD2 (6 bases). This CDR3 is 19 amino acids long. In germline, CDR1 is LNHNV, CDR2 YYDKDF (reference sequence). V shed 0 bases and J shed 0 bases, with 18 bases lying between them. DNA of the CDR3: TGTGCCACCAGCAGAGAGAGGCGGGGAGCAGCTAACTCCTACAATGAGCAGTTCTTC. Its protein is CATSRERRGAANSYNEQFF. The whole variable domain, remainder taken from reference TRBV15 and TRBJ2-1, is DAMVIQNPRYQVTQFGKPVTLSCSQTLNHNVMYWYQQKSSQAPKLLFHYYDKDFNNEADTPDNFQSRRPNTSFCFLDIRSPGLGDTAMYLCATSRERRGAANSYNEQFFGPGTRLTVL.

In its sample, this clonotype was seen many times. The CDR3 spells CAWSAGNGANVLTF. Written as DNA, the CDR3 is TGTGCCTGGAGTGCCGGGAACGGGGCCAACGTCCTGACTTTC. The chain joins TRBV30 to TRBJ2-6, with D possibly being TRBD2 (5 bases). The CDR3 runs 14 residues. Germline V gene sequence: CDR1 GTSNPN, CDR2 SVGIG (reference sequence). V dropped 1 base and J dropped 4 bases, with 8 bases sitting between them.

Ten or more counts support this clonotype. V is TRBV12-3 or TRBV12-4 and J is TRBJ1-6, with 12 positions matching TRBD1. There are 21 residues in the CDR3. The junction had 22 bases not matched to a gene; V was cut back by 5 bases and J by 8 bases. The CDR3, as DNA: TGTGCCAGCAGTCCACCCCAGCCCGGGACAGGGGGCATCGGGGCGGATTCACCCCTCCACTTT. Translation gives CASSPPQPGTGGIGADSPLHF.

This clonotype was counted at least ten times. V and J are TRBV7-3 and TRBJ2-2, with 7 positions matching TRBD2. The CDR3 covers 16 residues. Germline V CDR1 and CDR2: SGHTA, FQGTGA. V lost 4 bases and J lost 0; bases outside the gene matches: 5. The CDR3 sequence: CASSSRLAANTGELFF. CDR3 coding DNA: TGTGCCAGCAGCTCTAGGCTAGCGGCGAACACCGGGGAGCTGTTTTTT.

Ten or more counts support this clonotype. The chain recombines TRBV20-1 with TRBJ2-1; TRBD2 matches at 7 bases. CDR3 size: 14 residues. V gave up 6 bases and J gave up 4 bases; unmatched junction bases: 9. Germline V gives CDR1 DFQATT, CDR2 SNEGSKA (reference sequence). The CDR3 spells CSANTGRDYNEQFF. CDR3 DNA sequence: TGCAGTGCCAATACGGGGAGGGATTACAATGAGCAGTTCTTC.

This clonotype was counted many times. The rearrangement joins TRBV6-1 to TRBJ1-5; D is unclear. The germline V gene encodes CDR1 MNHNS and CDR2 SASEGT. V lost 6 bases, J lost 7 bases, and 16 bases lay in between. The CDR3 is 14 residues long. The CDR3 DNA reads TGTGCCAGCAGCCGGACGACCCCGCGGCAGCCCCAGCATTTT. Its protein product is CASSRTTPRQPQHF.

This rearrangement joins TRBV4-2 to TRBJ2-3; 11 bases are shared with TRBD2. The CDR3 runs 17 residues. Germline CDR1 reads LGHNA; CDR2 reads YNFKEQ. The V and J ends lost 1 base and 4 bases, in that order; junction bases with no gene match: 7. The CDR3 protein is CASSQATSGSLPDTQYF. CDR3 in DNA: TGTGCCAGCAGCCAAGCAACTAGCGGGAGTCTCCCAGATACGCAGTATTTT.

This clonotype was recorded many times. V is TRBV19 and J is TRBJ2-7, with D possibly matching TRBD2 (5 bases). The germline CDR1 and CDR2 sequences are LNHDA and SQIVND (reference sequence). The germline V and J ends were trimmed by 7 bases and 0 bases, with 16 bases remaining between them. The CDR3 loop spans 15 amino acids. CDR3 region: CASTRSVIDSYEQYF. The CDR3 DNA is TGTGCCAGTACCCGTAGCGTTATCGACTCCTACGAGCAGTACTTC.

This clonotype has at least ten counts. In DNA form, the CDR3 reads TGCAGTGCTAGAGATCAAACAGGGGACTACTACGAGCAGTACTTC. Translating gives CSARDQTGDYYEQYF. The gene calls are TRBV20-1 and TRBJ2-7; D tentatively reads TRBD1 or TRBD2 (7 bases each). Per germline, CDR1 DFQATT and CDR2 SNEGSKA (reference sequence). Trimming removed 0 bases at V and 3 bases at J, with 15 bases between. CDR3 length equals 15 residues.

This clonotype was recorded at least ten times. The chain couples TRBV5-1 to TRBJ2-1; D gene unclear. This CDR3 comprises 17 residues. CDR1 and CDR2 (germline): SGHRS, YFSETQ. V lost 1 base and J 0 bases, leaving 14 bases between the germline ends. CDR3 region: CASSLKVGGSSYNEQFF. DNA of the CDR3: TGCGCCAGCAGCTTGAAGGTCGGCGGAAGCTCCTACAATGAGCAGTTCTTC.